This T cell receptor beta chain was captured in a study of blood T cell repertoires in COVID-19. Whole-study context: COVID-19 samples collected from the United States, Italy and Spain covered acute and convalescent phases. T cells, B-cell-depleted T cells, or PBMCs supplied cDNA or gDNA.

Enrolment of Seattle patients took place during active infection, and they were followed longitudinally. The germline CDR1 and CDR2 sequences are SEHNR and FQNEAQ (reference sequence). The J segment lost 3 bases and the V segment lost 5 bases, leaving 1 base of the junction unmatched. This CDR3 region has 12 residues. Using immunoSEQ multiplex PCR, the repertoire was profiled, and TCRdb retains in-frame clones only, with some absent. Of about 250,000 clones in the sample, around 88% were seen once. The clonotype comes from a woman aged 25 to 45 with COVID-19, enrolled during active disease. The V and J genes are TRBV7-9 and TRBJ2-7; TRBD1 matches at 7 bases. The sequencing sample was made of peripheral blood. CDR3 bases: TGTGCCAGCAGCGACAGGGTCTACGAGCAGTACTTC. Translating gives CASSDRVYEQYF.